This T cell receptor (beta chain) was profiled in a study of molecular identifiers for immune sequencing clone quantification. This clonotype was detected many times. Its specificity is not known. TCRdb re-analysed the PCR reads in MiXCR, keeping a single row per CDR3 protein. The data contain more than 450,000 distinct CDR3 sequences, about 21% of them singletons. Sorted naive CD8 T cells were those defined as CD8+CD4-CCR7+CD45RA+. Notes on the study in general: The share of molecules held by clones above 20 RNA copies was over 99% in effector cells and under 1% in naive cells.

This CDR3 comprises 15 residues. The V and J ends lost 2 bases and 5 bases respectively, with 12 bases between them. The chain has TRBV12-3 or TRBV12-4 and TRBJ2-2; D gene ambiguous. Sample: naive CD8+ T cells from blood, with Jurkat cell RNA spiked in. Subset described: FACS-sorted CD8+CD4-CCR7+CD45RA+ naive T cells. The sequence came from a human donor in good health. Some libraries in this study had Jurkat cell RNA spiked in. The CDR3 loop reads CASSLRRVRTGELFF. DNA of the CDR3: TGTGCCAGCAGTTTAAGGAGAGTGAGAACCGGGGAGCTGTTTTTT.